Listed here are 15 T cell receptor beta chains from one sample, sequenced in a study of blood T cell repertoires in COVID-19. The method was immunoSEQ multiplex PCR; TCRdb's version includes in-frame clones alone and lacks a portion of them. This table holds roughly 400,000 clones, roughly 89% found once. Sequenced: PBMCs or T cells enriched from blood (not recorded which). The receptors derive from a woman aged 50 to 65 who had recovered from COVID-19.

The V gene is TRBV27, the J gene TRBJ1-4; 9 bases are shared with TRBD1. The ends lost 6 bases at V and 5 bases at J; junction bases unmatched: 10. Looked up from germline, CDR1 is MNHEY and CDR2 is SMNVEV (reference sequence). The CDR3 contains 16 residues. CDR3 residues: CASRRRTGTGNEKLFF. Written as DNA, the CDR3 is TGTGCCAGCAGGAGACGGACCGGGACAGGGAATGAAAAACTGTTTTTT.

This chain joins TRBV9 and TRBJ1-4; D gene ambiguous. In germline, CDR1 is SGDLS, CDR2 YYNGEE. V shed 0 bases and J shed 0 bases, with 6 bases lying between them. The CDR3 consists of 15 residues. CDR3 sequence reads: CASSVAGATNEKLFF. The DNA of the CDR3 is TGTGCCAGCAGCGTAGCGGGTGCAACTAATGAAAAACTGTTTTTT.

The V and J genes are TRBV27 and TRBJ2-3; 10 bases line up with TRBD2. This CDR3 has 13 amino acids. Looked up from germline, CDR1 is MNHEY and CDR2 is SMNVEV (reference sequence). V was pared by 10 bases and J by 1 base, with 2 bases of the junction left unmatched. The CDR3 nucleotides are TGTGCCACCCTAGCGGGGGGCACAGATACGCAGTATTTT. It translates to CATLAGGTDTQYF.

This chain uses TRBV27 with TRBJ1-5; D is possibly TRBD1 (5 bases). Germline V gene data show CDR1 as MNHEY and CDR2 as SMNVEV (reference sequence). The CDR3 has 15 amino acids. V was cut by 2 bases and J by 3 bases, with 11 bases left in between. CDR3 in amino acids: CASSLSLGLNQPQHF. The CDR3 DNA sequence: TGTGCCAGCAGTTTAAGCTTGGGGCTCAATCAGCCCCAGCATTTT.

V gene TRBV11-2 combines with J gene TRBJ2-5; 7 nucleotides line up with TRBD2. CDR3 size: 16 residues. Germline values: CDR1 SGHAT, CDR2 FQNNGV. Trimming cost V 3 bases and J 5 bases; bases outside gene matches: 12. CDR3 sequence: CASSFGPAGAAETQYF. In DNA form, the CDR3 reads TGTGCCAGCAGCTTTGGCCCTGCGGGAGCTGCGGAGACCCAGTACTTC.

The chain links TRBV18 to TRBJ1-2; D call uncertain. In germline, CDR1 is KGHSH, CDR2 LQKENI. CDR3 length equals 13 residues. V lost 5 bases to trimming and J lost 5 bases, with 12 bases between them. The CDR3 spells CASSSAPRYGYTF. The CDR3 coding sequence is TGTGCCAGCTCAAGCGCACCGCGGTATGGCTACACCTTC.

This clone has just one count. The rearrangement links TRBV3-1 (or the pseudogene TRBV3-2) to TRBJ1-6; 8 positions match TRBD1. Germline CDR1 is LGHDT and CDR2 is YNNKEL (reference sequence). This CDR3 spans 15 amino acids. V gave up 2 bases and J gave up 5 bases; unmatched junction bases: 2. The CDR3 DNA reads TGTGCCAGCAGCCAATTACAGGGGGATAATTCACCCCTCCACTTT. Translated: CASSQLQGDNSPLHF.

The rearrangement uses TRBV19 and TRBJ1-3; D might be TRBD1 (6 bases). Trimming took off 7 bases at V and 2 bases at J, with 12 bases between the two ends. This CDR3 is 14 amino acids long. Germline lookup yields CDR1 LNHDA and CDR2 SQIVND (reference sequence). The CDR3 bases are TGTGCCAGTACCCCGACAGGAGCTGGAAACACCATATATTTT. It codes for CASTPTGAGNTIYF.

The rearrangement links TRBV6-5 to TRBJ1-6; TRBD1 is a possible D gene (6 bases). The CDR3 runs to 15 residues. Germline V CDR1 and CDR2: MNHEY, SVGAGI. V gave up 6 bases and J gave up 6 bases, with 15 bases separating them. DNA of the CDR3: TGTGCCAGCAGCGCTACGGACAGACTTAATTCACCCCTCCACTTT. As protein: CASSATDRLNSPLHF.

This rearrangement joins TRBV15 to TRBJ2-7; 9 positions agree with TRBD1. Trimming at V came to 5 bases and at J to 3 bases, leaving 5 bases not matched to a gene. The germline V gene has CDR1 LNHNV and CDR2 YYDKDF (reference sequence). The CDR3 has 14 residues. The CDR3 region has the DNA TGTGCCACCAGCCATCCGGGACAGGGCTACGAGCAGTACTTC. Protein: CATSHPGQGYEQYF.

This rearrangement joins TRBV5-5 to TRBJ1-5; 9 bases are a match to TRBD1. The trim removed 0 bases at V and 2 bases at J, leaving 6 bases unmatched. The CDR3 has 17 residues. Germline lookup yields CDR1 SGHKS and CDR2 YYEKEE (reference sequence). CDR3 region: CASSLGGTGFGNQPQHF. CDR3 DNA sequence: TGTGCCAGCAGCTTGGGGGGGACAGGGTTCGGCAATCAGCCCCAGCATTTT. Full variable domain (remainder filled in from reference TRBV5-5 and TRBJ1-5): DAGVTQSPTHLIKTRGQQVTLRCSPISGHKSVSWYQQVLGQGPQFIFQYYEKEERGRGNFPDRFSARQFPNYSSELNVNALLLGDSALYLCASSLGGTGFGNQPQHFGDGTRLSIL.

This sequence joins TRBV15 and TRBJ2-1, with 10 bases lining up with TRBD2. V was pared by 1 base and J by 3 bases, with 12 bases of the junction left unmatched. CDR1 is LNHNV and CDR2 is YYDKDF in the germline V gene (reference sequence). This CDR3 has 19 amino acids. The CDR3 protein is CATSRGVSSGGLFYNEQFF. Written as DNA, the CDR3 is TGTGCCACCAGCAGAGGGGTTTCTAGCGGGGGCCTCTTCTACAATGAGCAGTTCTTC.

Details on this clone: Other nucleotide sequences from this sample produce the same CDR3. The chain combines TRBV4-2 with TRBJ1-1; D possibly corresponds to TRBD1 (5 bases). CDR3 length equals 14 residues. Germline lookup yields CDR1 LGHNA and CDR2 YNFKEQ. Trimming cost V 1 base and J 3 bases, with 9 bases left between them. CDR3 residues: CASSQVGRDTEAFF. In DNA, the CDR3 is TGTGCCAGCAGCCAAGTTGGCAGGGACACTGAAGCTTTCTTT.

The chain uses TRBV15 and TRBJ2-1; D not resolved. Germline V gives CDR1 LNHNV, CDR2 YYDKDF (reference sequence). V lost 4 bases, J lost 0 bases, and 13 bases lay in between. CDR3 length: 16 residues. The CDR3 is CATSTIRRSSYNEQFF. The DNA of the CDR3 is TGTGCCACCAGCACGATCCGTAGGAGCTCCTACAATGAGCAGTTCTTC.

The chain couples TRBV5-1 to TRBJ2-5; possibly TRBD2 for D (5 bases). The germline gives CDR1 SGHRS, CDR2 YFSETQ. The CDR3 length is 14 residues. V was pared by 4 bases and J by 2 bases, with 12 bases between. The CDR3 DNA reads as TGCGCCAGCAGCATTTCCCGGGAACAAGAGACCCAGTACTTC. Its translation is CASSISREQETQYF.